These 25 T cell receptor beta chains were sequenced from one sample in a study of blood T cell repertoires in COVID-19. Sequencing used immunoSEQ multiplex PCR; TCRdb keeps in-frame clones, though not all of them. The repertoire holds approximately 52,000 clones, with about 91% as singletons. Sequencing was done on a sample of peripheral blood. These receptors were collected from a man aged 60 to 75 with active COVID-19.

The J gene is TRBJ1-1, the V gene TRBV7-3; no definite D call. The CDR3 runs 14 residues. Trimming stripped 3 bases from V and 4 bases from J, with 12 bases between. Germline loops: CDR1 SGHTA, CDR2 FQGTGA. The CDR3 sequence: CASSFDGRSTEAFF. CDR3 bases: TGTGCCAGCAGCTTTGACGGGAGAAGCACTGAAGCTTTCTTT.

CDR3 protein: CASSLEQGRNEKLFF. The CDR3 coding sequence is TGTGCCAGCAGCCTGGAGCAGGGCCGTAATGAAAAACTGTTTTTT. V gene TRBV5-4 combines with J gene TRBJ1-4, with TRBD1 as a possible D gene (5 bases). The V and J ends lost 4 bases and 4 bases respectively, with 14 bases between them. The germline gives CDR1 SGHNT, CDR2 YYREEE (reference sequence). The CDR3 has 15 amino acids.

This sequence joins TRBV2 and TRBJ1-2, with a possible D match to TRBD1 (5 bases). This CDR3 has 14 residues. Per germline, CDR1 SNHLY and CDR2 FYNNEI. Trimming took off 11 bases at V and 0 bases at J, with 16 bases between the two ends. The CDR3, as DNA: TGTGCCGCTAGAAAGGGGCAGGCTAACTATGGCTACACCTTC. The encoded protein is CAARKGQANYGYTF.

The rearrangement uses TRBV27 and TRBJ1-6; D unclear. V lost 3 bases, J lost 10 bases, and 22 bases lay in between. This CDR3 is built from 17 residues. The germline gives CDR1 MNHEY, CDR2 SMNVEV (reference sequence). CDR3 DNA sequence: TGTGCCAGCAGTTTGAAGTTGGAGGGAGTAGCTAACTCACCCCTCCACTTT. Translation gives CASSLKLEGVANSPLHF.

This rearrangement joins TRBV6-4 to TRBJ2-1; 11 bases line up with TRBD2. Looked up from germline, CDR1 is MRHNA and CDR2 is SNTAGT. This CDR3 is 15 amino acids long. V trimming: 3 bases; J trimming: 8 bases; junction bases outside the gene matches: 6. DNA of the CDR3: TGTGCCAGCAGTGAACTAGCGGGAGTCACGTATGAGCAGTTCTTC. It encodes CASSELAGVTYEQFF.

V and J are TRBV7-9 and TRBJ2-5; maybe TRBD1 (5 bases). V was cut by 5 bases and J by 0 bases, with 10 bases left in between. The CDR3 loop spans 14 amino acids. CDR1 is SEHNR, CDR2 FQNEAQ, per germline (reference sequence). CDR3 in amino acids: CASSPTAYQETQYF. Written as DNA, the CDR3 is TGTGCCAGCAGCCCGACAGCGTACCAAGAGACCCAGTACTTC.

CDR3 region: CASSLPGTFEQYF. The CDR3 DNA sequence: TGTGCCAGCAGCTTACCGGGGACTTTCGAGCAGTACTTC. This chain joins TRBV7-9 and TRBJ2-7, with a tentative D call TRBD2 (6 bases). CDR3 length: 13 amino acids. The ends were cut back, 2 bases at V and 6 bases at J, with 11 bases in the middle. Germline CDR1 reads SEHNR; CDR2 reads FQNEAQ (reference sequence).

The chain joins TRBV12-3 or TRBV12-4 to TRBJ1-2; perhaps TRBD1 as D (6 bases). Trimming took 2 bases from V and 8 from J, leaving 12 bases between them. CDR3 length: 13 amino acids. The chain's CDR3 is CASSLYQGLGYTF. CDR3 nucleotide sequence: TGTGCCAGCAGTTTATATCAGGGGTTGGGCTACACCTTC.

This clone was counted only a few times. This chain links TRBV7-3 with TRBJ2-1; TRBD2 is a possible D gene (6 bases). Trimming took 0 bases from V and 6 from J, leaving 9 bases between them. The CDR3 spans 14 residues. CDR1 is SGHTA, CDR2 FQGTGA, per germline. This CDR3 is CASSLTPSVNEQFF. Here the CDR3 DNA reads TGTGCCAGCAGCTTAACCCCTAGCGTCAATGAGCAGTTCTTC.

This sequence joins TRBV4-3 and TRBJ1-6; D is perhaps TRBD1 (5 bases). This CDR3 is built from 14 residues. The germline CDR1 and CDR2 sequences are LGHNA and YSLEER. The ends were cut back, 1 base at V and 10 bases at J, with 11 bases in the middle. In nucleotides, the CDR3 is TGCGCCAGCAGCCAAGGGGCCACAGGATCACCCCTCCACTTT. Its protein is CASSQGATGSPLHF.

V usage is TRBV28 and J usage is TRBJ2-7; maybe TRBD1 (6 bases). Germline CDR1 is MDHEN and CDR2 is SYDVKM. The V end was cut by 7 bases, the J end by 2 bases, with 21 bases between. CDR3 length: 16 residues. The DNA of the CDR3 is TGTGCCAGCACCGATTATTCGGGACACAACCCCTACGAGCAGTACTTC. This translates into CASTDYSGHNPYEQYF.

The rearrangement links TRBV28 to TRBJ2-1; the match to TRBD2 covers 8 bases. The CDR3 is made up of 16 amino acids. The ends lost 6 bases at V and 4 bases at J; junction bases unmatched: 11. Germline V lookup: CDR1 MDHEN, CDR2 SYDVKM. For the CDR3, the DNA is TGTGCCAGCAGGCCCGTACTAGCGGTGTTATACAATGAGCAGTTCTTC. Translation gives CASRPVLAVLYNEQFF. Variable domain in full (rest from reference TRBV28 and TRBJ2-1): DVKVTQSSRYLVKRTGEKVFLECVQDMDHENMFWYRQDPGLGLRLIYFSYDVKMKEKGDIPEGYSVSREKKERFSLILESASTNQTSMYLCASRPVLAVLYNEQFFGPGTRLTVL.

The chain carries TRBV5-6 and TRBJ1-1; D gene uncertain. This CDR3 contains 14 residues. Germline V gene sequence: CDR1 SGHDT, CDR2 YYEEEE. Trimming took 0 bases from V and 3 from J, leaving 9 bases between them. The CDR3 region has the DNA TGTGCCAGCAGCTTGGCCCCGAGGGACACTGAAGCTTTCTTT. Protein product: CASSLAPRDTEAFF.

The genes are TRBV4-3 and TRBJ2-3; possibly TRBD1 for D (5 bases). The CDR3 spans 16 residues. The germline V and J ends were trimmed by 0 bases and 3 bases, with 13 bases remaining between them. CDR1 is LGHNA and CDR2 is YSLEER in the germline V gene. The chain's CDR3 is CASSQEEQGQTDTQYF. The CDR3 nucleotides are TGCGCCAGCAGCCAAGAAGAGCAGGGCCAGACAGATACGCAGTATTTT.

J is TRBJ2-1 and V is TRBV12-5; possibly TRBD1 for D (5 bases). This CDR3 has 15 amino acids. Trimming removed 1 base from V and 0 bases from J, with 7 bases in between. Germline CDR1 LGHNT, CDR2 FRNRAP. The CDR3 loop is CASGLGQGSYNEQFF. The CDR3 DNA sequence: TGTGCTAGTGGTTTGGGGCAGGGCTCCTACAATGAGCAGTTCTTC.

The chain recombines TRBV11-3 with TRBJ2-1; 8 nucleotides line up with TRBD2. J lost 6 bases, V lost 1 base, and 2 bases had no gene match. Germline V lookup: CDR1 SGHNT, CDR2 YENEEA. The CDR3 runs 14 residues. The CDR3 reads CASSLGLAPNEQFF. Here the CDR3 DNA reads TGTGCCAGCAGCTTAGGACTAGCGCCCAATGAGCAGTTCTTC.

This clone was found once. The chain links TRBV12-3 or TRBV12-4 to TRBJ2-5; 7 positions match TRBD1. After removal of 9 bases from V and 3 bases from J, the junction contained 7 bases not matched to a gene. This CDR3 has 13 amino acids. CDR3 in amino acids: CASRQGKKETQYF. CDR3 sequence (DNA): TGTGCCAGTCGACAGGGTAAAAAAGAGACCCAGTACTTC.

The chain has TRBV10-3 and TRBJ2-5, with TRBD1 identical over 10 bases. This CDR3 contains 15 residues. Germline-derived CDR1 and CDR2 are ENHRY and SYGVKD. V gave up 4 bases and J gave up 4 bases; unmatched junction bases: 6. CDR3 in DNA: TGTGCCATCAGTGGGGAGACAGGGGGCAGAGAGACCCAGTACTTC. This sequence encodes CAISGETGGRETQYF.

This chain links TRBV4-1 with TRBJ2-5; TRBD1 is a possible D gene (5 bases). The CDR3 length is 14 residues. V lost 4 bases to trimming and J lost 5 bases, with 14 bases between them. Germline V lookup: CDR1 MGHRA, CDR2 YSYEKL. The CDR3 DNA reads as TGCGCCAGCAGCCCCAGGGCCAGGGTTGAGACCCAGTACTTC. Translated, it gives CASSPRARVETQYF.

The chain has TRBV7-8 and TRBJ2-7; 11 bases align to TRBD2. The CDR3 runs 15 residues. The germline gives CDR1 SGHVS, CDR2 FQNEAQ. With 5 bases clipped from V and 4 bases from J, the junction kept 7 bases outside the gene matches. The CDR3 loop reads CASSQILAGVYEQYF. CDR3 nucleotides: TGTGCCAGCAGCCAAATACTAGCGGGAGTTTACGAGCAGTACTTC.

The chain joins TRBV4-1 to TRBJ2-1; D uncertain. The length of the CDR3 is 15 residues. Germline lookup yields CDR1 MGHRA and CDR2 YSYEKL. V was pared by 9 bases and J by 6 bases, with 21 bases between. The CDR3 region has the DNA TGCGCCAGTCGGCGGAGCACAACCCGCGGCAATGAGCAGTTCTTC. This gives the protein CASRRSTTRGNEQFF.

V usage is TRBV5-1 and J usage is TRBJ2-3; 7 nucleotides line up with TRBD1. Per the germline V gene, CDR1 is SGHRS and CDR2 is YFSETQ. The trim removed 6 bases at V and 8 bases at J, leaving 3 bases unmatched. The CDR3 has 11 residues. The CDR3, as DNA: TGCGCCAGCACCCGACAGGGTACGCAGTATTTT. Translated, it gives CASTRQGTQYF.

The V call is TRBV7-2, the J call TRBJ2-2; 14 nucleotides agree with TRBD2. This CDR3 contains 19 residues. From germline, CDR1 is SGHTA and CDR2 FQGNSA. The V and J ends lost 5 bases and 5 bases, in that order; junction bases with no gene match: 13. The CDR3 here is CASSPTSTGTSGRTGELFF. CDR3 in DNA: TGTGCCAGCAGCCCCACTTCCACTGGGACTAGCGGGAGAACCGGGGAGCTGTTTTTT.

The chain uses TRBV11-2 and TRBJ2-7; TRBD2 is a possible D gene (6 bases). Germline CDR1 is SGHAT and CDR2 is FQNNGV. V was clipped by 5 bases and J by 5 bases, with 13 bases between them. CDR3 length: 13 residues. This CDR3 reads CASSLGGFNEQYF. The CDR3 nucleotides are TGTGCCAGCAGCCTCGGAGGGTTCAACGAGCAGTACTTC.

The chain recombines TRBV3-1 (or the pseudogene TRBV3-2) with TRBJ2-5; a possible D gene is TRBD1 (5 bases). The CDR3 spans 14 residues. V lost 2 bases to trimming and J lost 3 bases, with 10 bases between them. Germline CDR1 is LGHDT and CDR2 is YNNKEL (reference sequence). The CDR3, as DNA: TGTGCCAGCAGCCAACGGACATCAGAAGAGACCCAGTACTTC. Translating it yields CASSQRTSEETQYF.